Described below is a single T cell receptor (beta chain) sequence and its context. What it recognizes is unknown. These data come from a study of vaccination and CD4 T cells after COVID-19. The treatment is: roughly ten-day PBMC culture with coronavirus spike peptide pools or control peptides (ViraFEST assay). Investigators obtained the unexposed donor's CD4+ T cells before the COVID-19 pandemic (2011-2018). Unexposed donors' CD4+ T cells were tested against SARS-CoV-2 S/N and four cold-coronavirus spikes when cell numbers allowed. The Oncomine TCR Beta short-read assay was applied to DNA of cultured CD4+ T cells. TCRdb fed the PCR reads into MiXCR, producing one record per CDR3 protein. The table shows more than 7,500 distinct CDR3 sequences, with 35% to 45% occurring only once. Germline lookup yields CDR1 MNHNS and CDR2 SASEGT. This CDR3 contains 13 residues.

The sample comprised CD4+ T cells from blood, cultured in vitro. The TCR sequence derives from a human donor in good health. The chain joins TRBV6-1 to TRBJ1-5; 10 bases map to TRBD1. The CDR3 sequence: CGTRTGGNQPQHF. Here the CDR3 DNA reads TGTGGAACCAGGACAGGGGGTAATCAGCCCCAGCATTTT.